Following are 22 T cell receptor beta chains from one sample sequenced in a study of CD8 T cells in ankylosing spondylitis. One entry per CDR3 protein results from TCRdb running MiXCR on the 5' RACE reads. The sample has a few hundred thousand distinct CDR3 sequences; roughly 20% are singletons. Sequenced input: blood, either unsorted or a sorted T cell fraction (not recorded which). The receptors stem from a female donor with ankylosing spondylitis or in good health (not recorded which).

The CDR3 loop reads CATRAGVRDNEQFF. The CDR3, as DNA: TGTGCCACCAGGGCAGGGGTAAGGGACAATGAGCAGTTCTTC. The V gene is TRBV24-1, the J gene TRBJ2-1; D possibly corresponds to TRBD1 (6 bases). The CDR3 sequence is 14 residues long. The V end was cut by 7 bases, the J end by 5 bases, with 14 bases between. Germline V lookup: CDR1 KGHDR, CDR2 SFDVKD.

In its sample, this clonotype was seen many times. The genes are TRBV20-1 and TRBJ2-7; tentative D call: TRBD2 (5 bases). The V end lost 6 bases, the J end lost 5 bases, and 20 bases lay between the germline ends. Germline V gene data show CDR1 as DFQATT and CDR2 as SNEGSKA (reference sequence). This CDR3 contains 14 residues. In DNA form, the CDR3 reads TGCAGTGCCCCCGAGGCTAGCTATAACCACGAGCAGTACTTC. Its translation is CSAPEASYNHEQYF.

The chain recombines TRBV7-6 with TRBJ1-3; TRBD1 agrees at 7 bases. The V and J ends lost 3 bases and 0 bases, in that order; junction bases with no gene match: 5. Germline loops: CDR1 SGHVS, CDR2 FNYEAQ. CDR3 length: 16 residues. The CDR3 protein is CASSLSTGASGNTIYF. The DNA of the CDR3 is TGTGCCAGCAGCTTGTCAACAGGGGCCTCTGGAAACACCATATATTTT.

V and J are TRBV4-1 and TRBJ2-7; 14 bases map to TRBD2. Germline CDR1 is MGHRA and CDR2 is YSYEKL. Trimming removed 3 bases from V and 4 bases from J; junction bases left unmatched: 5. The CDR3 has 16 amino acids. CDR3 sequence (DNA): TGCGCCAGCAGCCAGGGACTAGCGGGAGAGAGTTACGAGCAGTACTTC. This sequence encodes CASSQGLAGESYEQYF.

This clonotype showed up just a few times. The CDR3: CSAKNREGKRVGEQYF. CDR3 nucleotides: TGCAGTGCTAAGAACAGGGAGGGTAAAAGGGTGGGCGAGCAGTACTTC. This chain connects TRBV20-1 to TRBJ2-7; perhaps TRBD2 as D (7 bases). This CDR3 comprises 16 residues. V shed 4 bases and J shed 6 bases, with 25 bases lying between them. Germline assignment: CDR1 DFQATT and CDR2 SNEGSKA (reference sequence).

The chain couples TRBV12-3 or TRBV12-4 to TRBJ2-5; 8 bases agree with TRBD2. The CDR3 consists of 15 residues. The V segment lost 6 bases and the J segment 1 base; nucleotides outside the gene matches: 7. The CDR3 loop reads CASSPPGLAQETQYF. CDR3 in DNA: TGTGCCAGCAGCCCCCCCGGACTAGCCCAAGAGACCCAGTACTTC.

The rearrangement joins TRBV5-1 to TRBJ2-7, with 7 bases matching TRBD1. The CDR3 extends over 13 amino acids. Trimming at V came to 0 bases and at J to 9 bases, leaving 6 bases not matched to a gene. Germline loops: CDR1 SGHRS, CDR2 YFSETQ. The CDR3 coding sequence is TGCGCCAGCAGCTTGGCCCGGGACAGACCGCAGTACTTC. Protein sequence: CASSLARDRPQYF.

V is TRBV5-1 and J is TRBJ2-2; 10 nucleotides line up with TRBD2. Germline CDR1 and CDR2: SGHRS and YFSETQ. Trimming at V came to 0 bases and at J to 1 base, leaving 3 bases not matched to a gene. The CDR3 sequence is 17 residues long. The CDR3 loop reads CASSLDPSGGNTGELFF. CDR3 sequence (DNA): TGCGCCAGCAGCTTGGATCCTAGCGGGGGGAACACCGGGGAGCTGTTTTTT.

V gene TRBV12-3 or TRBV12-4 combines with J gene TRBJ2-3; a possible D gene is TRBD1 (6 bases). V lost 5 bases and J lost 1, with 10 bases in between. The length of the CDR3 is 14 residues. The CDR3 loop is CASSPGAGTDTQYF. CDR3 sequence (DNA): TGTGCCAGCAGTCCAGGGGCGGGCACAGATACGCAGTATTTT.

The table lists this clonotype with a few counts. The chain joins TRBV4-3 to TRBJ2-1, with D uncertain. The CDR3 covers 15 residues. The V gene's germline CDR1 is LGHNA and CDR2 YSLEER. The V end lost 1 base, the J end lost 0 bases, and 7 bases lay between the germline ends. The CDR3 DNA reads as TGCGCCAGCAGCCAAGGTTACAGCTCCTACAATGAGCAGTTCTTC. This encodes CASSQGYSSYNEQFF.

The chain uses TRBV7-2 and TRBJ2-1; 7 nucleotides align to TRBD2. This CDR3 has 16 residues. V lost 2 bases, J lost 15 bases, and 19 bases stayed unmatched. Germline V CDR1 and CDR2: SGHTA, FQGNSA. CDR3 sequence reads: CASSLSAGAGSTAGFF. For the CDR3, the DNA is TGTGCCAGCAGCTTAAGTGCGGGAGCTGGCTCCACGGCCGGGTTCTTC. Full variable domain (remainder filled in from reference TRBV7-2 and TRBJ2-1): GAGVSQSPSNKVTEKGKDVELRCDPISGHTALYWYRQSLGQGLEFLIYFQGNSAPDKSGLPSDRFSAERTGGSVSTLTIQRTQQEDSAVYLCASSLSAGAGSTAGFFGPGTRLTVL.

The rearrangement joins TRBV7-2 to TRBJ2-3; 14 bases align to TRBD2. CDR3 length equals 19 residues. Germline values: CDR1 SGHTA, CDR2 FQGNSA. J was trimmed by 9 bases and V by 5 bases; bases with no gene match: 19. The CDR3 protein is CASSPLSLGTSGSQRTQYF. The CDR3 region has the DNA TGTGCCAGCAGCCCGCTCTCCCTCGGGACTAGCGGGAGTCAACGGACGCAGTATTTT.

The sample holds a few counts of this clonotype. V gene TRBV24-1 combines with J gene TRBJ2-1, with D hard to call. The CDR3 is 12 residues long. Germline V gene data show CDR1 as KGHDR and CDR2 as SFDVKD. V lost 6 bases to trimming and J lost 10 bases, with 12 bases between them. The CDR3 nucleotides read TGTGCCACCAGTACCCGAATCGGGGAGCAGTTCTTC. Residues: CATSTRIGEQFF.

The sample holds a few counts of this clonotype. This chain joins TRBV4-2 and TRBJ1-6; D gene ambiguous. Trimming removed 2 bases from V and 6 bases from J, with 5 bases in between. The germline gives CDR1 LGHNA, CDR2 YNFKEQ. The CDR3 extends over 13 amino acids. This CDR3 reads CASSQRSNSPLHF. As DNA, the CDR3 is TGTGCCAGCAGCCAAAGATCTAATTCACCCCTCCACTTT.

The chain joins TRBV5-1 to TRBJ1-3, with no clear D. V lost 0 bases to trimming and J lost 0 bases, with 10 bases between them. The V gene's germline CDR1 is SGHRS and CDR2 YFSETQ. The CDR3 extends over 16 amino acids. The CDR3 reads CASSLEQLYSGNTIYF. CDR3 in DNA: TGCGCCAGCAGCTTGGAACAGCTATACTCTGGAAACACCATATATTTT.

The rearrangement joins TRBV9 to TRBJ2-7; a possible D gene is TRBD2 (6 bases). The CDR3 runs 14 residues. V lost 0 bases to trimming and J lost 3 bases, with 10 bases between them. Germline lookup yields CDR1 SGDLS and CDR2 YYNGEE. The DNA of the CDR3 is TGTGCCAGCAGCGTAGACCCGGACTACTACGAGCAGTACTTC. Protein product: CASSVDPDYYEQYF. The full variable domain, with the rest looked up from reference TRBV9 and TRBJ2-7, is DSGVTQTPKHLITATGQRVTLRCSPRSGDLSVYWYQQSLDQGLQFLIQYYNGEERAKGNILERFSAQQFPDLHSELNLSSLELGDSALYFCASSVDPDYYEQYFGPGTRLTVT.

This chain connects TRBV2 to TRBJ2-7; D possibly corresponds to TRBD1 (6 bases). Germline CDR1 reads SNHLY; CDR2 reads FYNNEI. CDR3 length: 16 residues. Trimming shortened V by 6 bases and J by 2 bases, and 20 bases separated the two germline ends. The CDR3 loop reads CASRHTRQASAYEQYF. The CDR3 region has the DNA TGTGCCAGCAGACACACCCGACAGGCCTCCGCCTACGAGCAGTACTTC.

The rearrangement uses TRBV7-9 and TRBJ2-5; D is perhaps TRBD2 (6 bases). The CDR3 sequence is 15 residues long. Trimming took 5 bases from V and 1 from J, leaving 14 bases between them. Germline V gene lookup returns CDR1 SEHNR and CDR2 FQNEAQ (reference sequence). CDR3 protein: CASSPGGTLQETQYF. The CDR3 coding sequence is TGTGCCAGCAGCCCTGGGGGGACGCTCCAAGAGACCCAGTACTTC.

This chain joins TRBV28 and TRBJ1-1, with 7 bases fitting TRBD1. This CDR3 region has 15 residues. The V segment lost 7 bases and the J segment 5 bases; nucleotides outside the gene matches: 13. Germline lookup yields CDR1 MDHEN and CDR2 SYDVKM. CDR3 bases: TGTGCCAGCAACCACCCGACAGGGATGGGGACTGAAGCTTTCTTT. This translates into CASNHPTGMGTEAFF.

This chain links TRBV20-1 with TRBJ2-3; 8 bases are shared with TRBD2. J lost 3 bases, V lost 3 bases, and 17 bases had no gene match. This CDR3 comprises 18 residues. In germline, CDR1 is DFQATT, CDR2 SNEGSKA (reference sequence). The CDR3 reads CSASPRLAGGYGTDTQYF. CDR3 in DNA: TGCAGTGCTAGTCCCCGCCTAGCGGGTGGGTATGGGACAGATACGCAGTATTTT.

The chain links TRBV18 to TRBJ2-6; the D is unclear. Germline CDR1 is KGHSH and CDR2 is LQKENI. Trimming shortened V by 5 bases and J by 0 bases, and 8 bases separated the two germline ends. The CDR3 has 15 amino acids. In nucleotides, the CDR3 is TGTGCCAGCTCAAAAACAAGCTCTGGGGCCAACGTCCTGACTTTC. It specifies CASSKTSSGANVLTF.

The chain couples TRBV3-1 to TRBJ2-1; 9 nucleotides agree with TRBD2. The length of the CDR3 is 17 residues. Germline trimming cut 4 bases from V and 7 bases from J; bases unmatched to any gene: 14. Germline V gives CDR1 LGHDT, CDR2 YNNKEL (reference sequence). The chain's CDR3 is CASSLNRGGRALNEQFF. CDR3 DNA sequence: TGTGCCAGCAGCCTAAACCGTGGCGGGAGGGCCCTAAATGAGCAGTTCTTC.